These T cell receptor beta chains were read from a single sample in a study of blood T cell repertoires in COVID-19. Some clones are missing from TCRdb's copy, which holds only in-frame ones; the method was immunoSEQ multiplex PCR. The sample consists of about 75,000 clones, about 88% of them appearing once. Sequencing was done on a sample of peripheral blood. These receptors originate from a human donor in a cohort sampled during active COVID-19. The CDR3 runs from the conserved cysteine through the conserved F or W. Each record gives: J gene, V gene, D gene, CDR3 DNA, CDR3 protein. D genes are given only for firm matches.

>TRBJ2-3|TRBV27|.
TGTGCCAGCAGGAAGACAGCGACAGATACGCAGTATTTT
CASRKTATDTQYF
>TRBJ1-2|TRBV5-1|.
TGCGCCAGCAGCTTGGATACGGCTAACTATGGCTACACCTTC
CASSLDTANYGYTF
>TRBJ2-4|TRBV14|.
TGTGCCAGCAGCCAAGATCTCCGGAACATTCAGTACTTC
CASSQDLRNIQYF
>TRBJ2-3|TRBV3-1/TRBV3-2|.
TGTGCCAGCAGCCAAGATGGCGTAGGGGCAGATACGCAGTATTTT
CASSQDGVGADTQYF
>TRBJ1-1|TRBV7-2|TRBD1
TGTGCCAGCAGCCCCTGGGGGGGGGACAGGAAGAACACTGAAGCTTTCTTT
CASSPWGGDRKNTEAFF
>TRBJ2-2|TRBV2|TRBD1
TGTGCCAGCAGGGAGGACAGGGGAGGAACCGGGGAGCTGTTTTTT
CASREDRGGTGELFF
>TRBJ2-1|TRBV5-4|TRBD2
TGTGCCAGCAGCACTACCGGGACTAGCAGCAATGAGCAGTTCTTC
CASSTTGTSSNEQFF
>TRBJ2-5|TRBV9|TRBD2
TGTGCCAGCAGCGTCGGACTAGCGGGGGAGGTGTACCAAGAGACCCAGTACTTC
CASSVGLAGEVYQETQYF
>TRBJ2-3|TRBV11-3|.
TGTGCCAGCAGCTTGTGGGGCCAGGGAAGGGAAGATACGCAGTATTTT
CASSLWGQGREDTQYF
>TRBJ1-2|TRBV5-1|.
TGCGCCAGCAGCTTGGGGTCAGGGGCCTATGGCTACACCTTC
CASSLGSGAYGYTF
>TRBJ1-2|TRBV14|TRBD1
TGTGCCAGCAGCCCACAGGGGGTGATAAGTGGCTACACCTTC
CASSPQGVISGYTF
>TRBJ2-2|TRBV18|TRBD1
TGTGCCAGCTCACCACTCGACAGGGGGCTCAGCGGGGAGCTGTTTTTT
CASSPLDRGLSGELFF
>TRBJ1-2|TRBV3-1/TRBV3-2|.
TGTGCCAGCAGCCAGGGCATTGGCTACACCTTC
CASSQGIGYTF
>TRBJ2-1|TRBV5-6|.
TGTGCCAGCGGAGTGATGGTAGGGCCGGGAAATGAGCAGTTCTTC
CASGVMVGPGNEQFF
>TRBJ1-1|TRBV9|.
TGTGCCAGCAGCGTAGAGGGGGAAGCTTTCTTT
CASSVEGEAFF